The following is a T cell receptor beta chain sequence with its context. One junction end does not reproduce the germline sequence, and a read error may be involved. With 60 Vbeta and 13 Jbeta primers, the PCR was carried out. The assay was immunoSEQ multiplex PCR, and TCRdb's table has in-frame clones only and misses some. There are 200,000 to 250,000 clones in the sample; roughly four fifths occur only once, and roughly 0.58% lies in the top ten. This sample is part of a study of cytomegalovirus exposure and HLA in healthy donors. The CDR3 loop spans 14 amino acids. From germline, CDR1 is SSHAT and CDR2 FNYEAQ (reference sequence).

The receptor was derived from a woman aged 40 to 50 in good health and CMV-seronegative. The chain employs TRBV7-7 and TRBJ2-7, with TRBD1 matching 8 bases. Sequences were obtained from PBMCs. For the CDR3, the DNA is TGTGCTAGCAGCTTAGGGACAGGACCTTACGAGCAGTACTTC. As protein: CASSLGTGPYEQYF.